This T cell receptor beta chain is drawn from a study of regulatory T cells in long-lasting Graves disease. Study findings and constraints: Patients with persistent disease showed a bias toward TRBV28, TRBJ1-2 and TRBJ2-5.

The CDR3 has 14 residues. Germline V lookup: CDR1 MNHEY, CDR2 SVGEGT. Trimming cost V 0 bases and J 0 bases, with 4 bases left between them. The sample's time point: newly diagnosed GD, antithyroid drugs for less than 3 months. Generation of the TCR library employed RNA extracted from PBMCs. Building the TCR beta libraries relied on iRepertoire HTBI primers, and CDR3 regions underwent Arm-PCR. TCRdb re-derived calls from the multiplex PCR reads in MiXCR, one entry per CDR3 protein. The profile shows roughly 560,000 distinct CDR3 sequences, 9.5% to 15% of them singletons. This clonotype was counted ten times or more. The antigen is undetermined. These records were also assigned to another study, of T cells in Graves' hyperthyroidism and ophthalmopathy. That report notes: Blood samples included most of the expanded thyroid clonotypes exceeding 0.001. Separation of ophthalmopathy from stable hyperthyroidism was achieved by a 13 V-J model.

The rearrangement joins TRBV6-2 or TRBV6-3 to TRBJ2-3; the D is unclear. The sequence was collected from a woman aged 25-40 years with Graves disease. Here the sequenced sample was peripheral blood mononuclear cells (PBMCs), taken at new diagnosis, from a patient treated with antithyroid drugs. The CDR3, as DNA: TGTGCCAGCAGTTACTCGAGGAGCACAGATACGCAGTATTTT. Translated: CASSYSRSTDTQYF.